What follows are 3 T cell receptor beta chains derived from one specimen sequenced in a study of T cells in Graves' hyperthyroidism and ophthalmopathy. RNA transcripts yielded amplified TCR beta CDR3 regions. Initially, a first-round RT-PCR of the TCR CDR3 employed the HTBI primer set. Via MiXCR, TCRdb re-called the multiplex PCR reads, giving one row per CDR3 protein. This table holds some 720,000 distinct CDR3 sequences, roughly 15% found once. The sample was blood. The receptors shown here come from a man aged 18 to 30 with Graves' hyperthyroidism.

This clonotype was seen repeatedly, ten times or more. The CDR3 loop reads CASSGTWGVKNGYTF. DNA of the CDR3: TGTGCCAGCAGTGGGACCTGGGGGGTGAAGAATGGCTACACCTTC. The chain uses TRBV25-1 and TRBJ1-2, with D maybe TRBD1 (5 bases). Germline V lookup: CDR1 MGHDK, CDR2 SYGVNS. This CDR3 comprises 15 residues. V was pared by 4 bases and J by 6 bases, with 18 bases between.

This chain connects TRBV12-3 or TRBV12-4 to TRBJ2-7; D is possibly TRBD1 or TRBD2 (6 bases each). The CDR3 is made up of 14 amino acids. Trimming stripped 6 bases from V and 2 bases from J, with 14 bases between. Here the CDR3 DNA reads TGTGCCAGCAGCTCCGACAGGAGGGCCTACGAGCAGTACTTC. This codes for CASSSDRRAYEQYF.

This clonotype was found many times. The rearrangement joins TRBV27 to TRBJ1-1; D gene uncertain. Germline lookup yields CDR1 MNHEY and CDR2 SMNVEV (reference sequence). The CDR3 sequence is 14 residues long. V was shortened by 0 bases and J by 5 bases, with 10 bases between the two germline ends. CDR3 protein: CASSLSMGMTEAFF. Written as DNA, the CDR3 is TGTGCCAGCAGTTTATCGATGGGGATGACTGAAGCTTTCTTT.